This T cell receptor beta chain was found in a study of identifying expanded T cells in peripheral blood. Clones were read by immunoSEQ multiplex PCR, and TCRdb kept only the in-frame ones, dropping some. The table includes about 81,000 clones, 84% detected once. On this clone: As yet, its antigen is unknown.

Overall study findings and caveats: Technical replicates showed around 1.1 changed clones; about two weeks around 15; four weeks 19.

Per germline, CDR1 KGHSH and CDR2 LQKENI. With 5 bases clipped from V and 3 bases from J, the junction kept 0 bases outside the gene matches. This CDR3 spans 13 amino acids. This chain links TRBV18 with TRBJ2-5; TRBD2 matches at 10 bases. This TCR came from a person aged 18 to 75 in good health. The sample taken for sequencing was blood. CDR3 DNA sequence: TGTGCCAGCTCAGGGACTAGCGAAGAGACCCAGTACTTC. Protein product: CASSGTSEETQYF.